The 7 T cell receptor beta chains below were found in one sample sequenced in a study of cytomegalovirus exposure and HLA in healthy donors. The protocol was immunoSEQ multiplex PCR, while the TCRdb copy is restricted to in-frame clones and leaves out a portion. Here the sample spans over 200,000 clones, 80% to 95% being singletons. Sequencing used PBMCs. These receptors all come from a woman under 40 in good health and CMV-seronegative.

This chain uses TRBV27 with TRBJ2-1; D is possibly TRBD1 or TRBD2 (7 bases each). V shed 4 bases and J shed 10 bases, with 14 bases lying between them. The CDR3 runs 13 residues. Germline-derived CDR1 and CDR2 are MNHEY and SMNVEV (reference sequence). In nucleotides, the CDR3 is TGTGCCAGCAGTTGGGGAGGGGGCCGCGAGCAGTTCTTC. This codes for CASSWGGGREQFF.

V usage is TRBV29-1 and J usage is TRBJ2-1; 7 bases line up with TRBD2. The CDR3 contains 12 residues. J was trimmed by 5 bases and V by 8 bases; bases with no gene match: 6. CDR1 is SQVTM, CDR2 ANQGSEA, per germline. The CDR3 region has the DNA TGCAGCACTTACGCGGGGGACAATGAGCAGTTCTTC. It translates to CSTYAGDNEQFF.

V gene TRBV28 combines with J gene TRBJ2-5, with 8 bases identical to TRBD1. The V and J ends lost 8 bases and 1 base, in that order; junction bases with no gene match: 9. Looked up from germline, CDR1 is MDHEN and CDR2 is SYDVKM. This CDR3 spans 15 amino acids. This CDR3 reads CASASGGGAQETQYF. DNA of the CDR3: TGTGCCAGCGCATCAGGGGGCGGAGCCCAAGAGACCCAGTACTTC.

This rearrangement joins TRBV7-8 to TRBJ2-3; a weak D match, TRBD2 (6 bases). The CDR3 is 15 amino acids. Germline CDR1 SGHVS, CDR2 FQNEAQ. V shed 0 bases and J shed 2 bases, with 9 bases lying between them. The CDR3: CASSLAIAATDTQYF. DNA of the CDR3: TGTGCCAGCAGCTTAGCCATAGCGGCCACAGATACGCAGTATTTT.

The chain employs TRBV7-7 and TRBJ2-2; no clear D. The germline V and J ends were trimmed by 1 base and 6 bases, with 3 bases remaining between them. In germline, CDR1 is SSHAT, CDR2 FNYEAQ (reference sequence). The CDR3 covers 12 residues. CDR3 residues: CASSLGAGELFF. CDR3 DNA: TGTGCCAGCAGCTTAGGTGCCGGGGAGCTGTTTTTT.

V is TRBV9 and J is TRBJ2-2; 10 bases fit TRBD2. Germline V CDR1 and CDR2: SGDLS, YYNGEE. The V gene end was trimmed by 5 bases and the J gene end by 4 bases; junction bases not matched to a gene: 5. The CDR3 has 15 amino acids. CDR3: CASSSTSGTTGELFF. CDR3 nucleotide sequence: TGTGCCAGCAGTTCCACTAGCGGGACCACCGGGGAGCTGTTTTTT.

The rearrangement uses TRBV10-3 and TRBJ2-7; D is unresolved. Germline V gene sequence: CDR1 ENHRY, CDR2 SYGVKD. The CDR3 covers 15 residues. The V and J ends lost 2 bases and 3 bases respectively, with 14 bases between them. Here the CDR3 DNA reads TGTGCCATCAGTGAGGCAGAAGAGCTAAACTACGAGCAGTACTTC. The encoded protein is CAISEAEELNYEQYF.